This T cell receptor (beta chain) was observed in a study of blood T cells in healthy people across ages. Primed by a sample-barcoded 5' primer and a J-beta primer mix, a second PCR proceeded for about 7 to 12 cycles. TCRdb used MiXCR to reprocess the 5' RACE reads, holding one entry per CDR3 protein. The table lists under 2,000,000 distinct CDR3 sequences, less than 50% of them singletons. This CDR3 is 14 amino acids long. The germline V gene encodes CDR1 SGHTA and CDR2 FQGNSA. This chain links TRBV7-2 with TRBJ2-6, with TRBD1 matching over 7 bases. Sequenced material: blood. The TCR originated in a woman aged 40 to 55 in good health. CDR3 sequence reads: CVIQQGTGANVLTF. The DNA for the CDR3 is TGTGTCATCCAACAGGGGACCGGGGCCAACGTCCTGACTTTC.